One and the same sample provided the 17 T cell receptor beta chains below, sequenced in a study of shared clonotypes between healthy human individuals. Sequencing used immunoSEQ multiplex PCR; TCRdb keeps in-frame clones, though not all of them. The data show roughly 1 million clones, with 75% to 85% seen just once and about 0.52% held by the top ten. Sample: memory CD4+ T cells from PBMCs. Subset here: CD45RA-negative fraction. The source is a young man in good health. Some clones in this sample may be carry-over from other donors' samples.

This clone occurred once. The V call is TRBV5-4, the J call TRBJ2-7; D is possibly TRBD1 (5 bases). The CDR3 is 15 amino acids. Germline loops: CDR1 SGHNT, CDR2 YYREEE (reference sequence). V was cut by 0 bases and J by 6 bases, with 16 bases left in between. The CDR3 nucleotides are TGTGCCAGCAGCTTGGCCTCAGGGCTTTTCTCCGAGCAGTACTTC. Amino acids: CASSLASGLFSEQYF.

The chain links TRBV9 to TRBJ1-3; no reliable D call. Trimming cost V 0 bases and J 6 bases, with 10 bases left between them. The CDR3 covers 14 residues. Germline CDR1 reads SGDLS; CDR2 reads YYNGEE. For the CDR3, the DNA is TGTGCCAGCAGCGTAGACAGCAGCACAAACACCATATATTTT. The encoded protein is CASSVDSSTNTIYF.

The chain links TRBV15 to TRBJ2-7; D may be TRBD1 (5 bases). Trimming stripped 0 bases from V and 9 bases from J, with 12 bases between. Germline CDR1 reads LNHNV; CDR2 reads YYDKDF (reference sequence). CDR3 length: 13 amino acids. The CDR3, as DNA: TGTGCCACCAGCAGAGATCAGGGTGGCTTGCAGTACTTC. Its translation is CATSRDQGGLQYF.

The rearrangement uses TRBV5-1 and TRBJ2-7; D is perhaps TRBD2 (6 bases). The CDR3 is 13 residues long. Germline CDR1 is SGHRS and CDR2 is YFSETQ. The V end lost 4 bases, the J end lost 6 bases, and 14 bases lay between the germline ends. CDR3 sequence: CASSHAGQSEQYF. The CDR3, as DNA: TGCGCCAGCAGCCACGCGGGGCAGAGCGAGCAGTACTTC.

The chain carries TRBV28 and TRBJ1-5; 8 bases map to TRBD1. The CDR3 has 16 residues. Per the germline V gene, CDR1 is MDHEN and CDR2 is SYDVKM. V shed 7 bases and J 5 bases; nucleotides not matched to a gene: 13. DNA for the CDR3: TGTGCCAGCACCCCAAACCCAGACAGGGGCGATCAGCCCCAGCATTTT. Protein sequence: CASTPNPDRGDQPQHF.

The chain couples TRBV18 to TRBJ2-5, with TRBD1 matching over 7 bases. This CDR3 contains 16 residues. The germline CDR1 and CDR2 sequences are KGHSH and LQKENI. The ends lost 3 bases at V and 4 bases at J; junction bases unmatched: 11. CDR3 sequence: CASSPGRGNLRETQYF. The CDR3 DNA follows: TGTGCCAGCTCACCGGGCAGGGGGAATTTAAGAGAGACCCAGTACTTC.

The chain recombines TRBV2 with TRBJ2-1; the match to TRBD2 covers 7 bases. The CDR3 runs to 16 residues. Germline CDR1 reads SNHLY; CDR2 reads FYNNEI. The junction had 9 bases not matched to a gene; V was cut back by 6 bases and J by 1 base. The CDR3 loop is CASRTGGSSSYNEQFF. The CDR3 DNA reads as TGTGCCAGCAGGACCGGCGGGAGTAGTTCCTACAATGAGCAGTTCTTC.

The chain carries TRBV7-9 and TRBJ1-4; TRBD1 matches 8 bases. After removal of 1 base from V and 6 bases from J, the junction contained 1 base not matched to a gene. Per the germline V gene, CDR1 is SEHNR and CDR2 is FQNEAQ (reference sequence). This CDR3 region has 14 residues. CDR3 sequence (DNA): TGTGCCAGCAGCTTAGGGACAGGGCATGAAAAACTGTTTTTT. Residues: CASSLGTGHEKLFF.

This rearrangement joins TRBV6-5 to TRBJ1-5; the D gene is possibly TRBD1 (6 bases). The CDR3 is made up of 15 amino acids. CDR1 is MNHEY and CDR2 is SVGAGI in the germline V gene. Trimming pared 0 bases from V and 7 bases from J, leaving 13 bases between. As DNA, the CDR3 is TGTGCCAGCAGTTACTCGAGAGGGCAGGGGCAGCCCCAGCATTTT. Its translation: CASSYSRGQGQPQHF.

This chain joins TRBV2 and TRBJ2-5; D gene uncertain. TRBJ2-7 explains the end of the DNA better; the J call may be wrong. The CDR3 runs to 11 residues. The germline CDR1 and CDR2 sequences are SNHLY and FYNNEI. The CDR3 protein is CASSDYYEQYF. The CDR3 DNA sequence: TGTGCCAGCAGTGATTACTACGAGCAGTACTTC.

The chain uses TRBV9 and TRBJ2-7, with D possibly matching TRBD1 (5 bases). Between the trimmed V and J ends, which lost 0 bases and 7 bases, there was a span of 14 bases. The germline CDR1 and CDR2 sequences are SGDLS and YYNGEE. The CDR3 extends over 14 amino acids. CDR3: CASSVGSTALEQYF. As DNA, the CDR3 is TGTGCCAGCAGCGTAGGTTCGACAGCCCTAGAGCAGTACTTC.

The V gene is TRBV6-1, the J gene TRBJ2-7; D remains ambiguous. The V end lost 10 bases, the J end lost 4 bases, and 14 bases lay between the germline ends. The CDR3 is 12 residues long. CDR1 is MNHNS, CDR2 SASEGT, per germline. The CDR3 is CATTRAIYEQYF. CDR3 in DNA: TGTGCCACCACCCGCGCCATATACGAGCAGTACTTC.

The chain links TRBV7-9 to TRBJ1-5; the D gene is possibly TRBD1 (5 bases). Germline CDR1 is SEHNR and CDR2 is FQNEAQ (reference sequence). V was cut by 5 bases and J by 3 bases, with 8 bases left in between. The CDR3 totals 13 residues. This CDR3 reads CASSRQLNQPQHF. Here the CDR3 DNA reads TGTGCCAGCAGCCGACAGCTCAATCAGCCCCAGCATTTT.

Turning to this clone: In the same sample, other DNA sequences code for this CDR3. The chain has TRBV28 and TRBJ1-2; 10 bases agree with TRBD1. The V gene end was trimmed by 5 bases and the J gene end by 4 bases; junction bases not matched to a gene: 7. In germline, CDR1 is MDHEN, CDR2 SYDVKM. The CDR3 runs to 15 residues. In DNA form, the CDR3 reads TGTGCCAGCAGTCCCAGGACAGGGGGAGGCTATGGCTACACCTTC. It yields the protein CASSPRTGGGYGYTF.

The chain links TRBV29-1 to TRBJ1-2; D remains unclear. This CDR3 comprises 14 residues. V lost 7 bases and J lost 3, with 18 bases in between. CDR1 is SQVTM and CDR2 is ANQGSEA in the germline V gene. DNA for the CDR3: TGCAGCGCCCTGAACCTCCGGCCCCACTATGGCTACACCTTC. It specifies CSALNLRPHYGYTF.

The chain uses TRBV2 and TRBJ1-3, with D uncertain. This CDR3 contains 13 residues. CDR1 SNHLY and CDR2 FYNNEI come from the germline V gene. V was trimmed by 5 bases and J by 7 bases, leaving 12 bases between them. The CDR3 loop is CASSNNLGNTIYF. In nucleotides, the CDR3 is TGTGCCAGCAGTAACAACCTAGGGAACACCATATATTTT.

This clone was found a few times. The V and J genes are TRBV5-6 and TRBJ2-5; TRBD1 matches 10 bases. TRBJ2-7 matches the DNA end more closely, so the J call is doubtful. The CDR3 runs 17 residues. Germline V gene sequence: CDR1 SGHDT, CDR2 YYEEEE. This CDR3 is CASSAAKIGQGVYEQYF. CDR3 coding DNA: TGTGCCAGCAGCGCGGCGAAAATAGGACAGGGGGTCTACGAGCAGTACTTC.